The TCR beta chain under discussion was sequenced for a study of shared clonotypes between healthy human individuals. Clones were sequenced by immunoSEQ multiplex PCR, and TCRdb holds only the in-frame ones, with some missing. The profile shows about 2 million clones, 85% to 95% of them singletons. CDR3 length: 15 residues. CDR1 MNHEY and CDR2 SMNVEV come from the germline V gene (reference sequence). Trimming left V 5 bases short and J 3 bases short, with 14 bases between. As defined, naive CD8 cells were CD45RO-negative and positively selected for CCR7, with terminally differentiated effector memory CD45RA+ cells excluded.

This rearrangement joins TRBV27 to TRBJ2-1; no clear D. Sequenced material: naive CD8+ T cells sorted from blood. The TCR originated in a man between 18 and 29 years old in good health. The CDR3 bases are TGTGCCAGCAGTCCTCTCTTCAGTATCTACAATGAGCAGTTCTTC. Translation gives CASSPLFSIYNEQFF.